This paragraph covers one TCR beta chain sequence. What it recognizes is unknown. At one of its ends the junction is not consistent with the germline gene, which may arise from a read error. The data were taken from a study of T cells in Graves' hyperthyroidism and ophthalmopathy. Study-wide results and caveats: The model anticipated ophthalmopathy a median about six months pre-onset.

Using RNA transcripts as the source, TCR beta CDR3 regions were amplified. TCR CDR3 regions were first amplified by RT-PCR with HTBI primers. TCRdb re-derived calls from the multiplex PCR reads in MiXCR, one entry per CDR3 protein. The sample lists 300,000 to 400,000 distinct CDR3 sequences; 21% were seen once. Germline assignment: CDR1 SGHNT and CDR2 YENEEA. The CDR3 has 15 residues. The chain employs TRBV11-3 and TRBJ2-1; no reliable D call. The receptor comes from a woman between 50 and 59 years old with Graves' hyperthyroidism. Source material: blood. CDR3 sequence reads: CASSLVLGSPNEQFF. Here the CDR3 DNA reads TGTGCTAGCAGCTTAGTTCTCGGTAGCCCCAATGAGCAGTTCTTC.